One and the same sample provided the 30 T cell receptor beta chains below, sequenced in a study of molecular identifiers for immune sequencing clone quantification (dated by TCRdb to the late 2010s). Receptor amplification or capture employed PCR. The run used an Illumina HiSeq 4000. Using fastp at Q25 and MiXCR, TCRdb reprocessed the public reads and kept productive beta chains. Each record represents a unique CDR3 protein, reported with the most common genes and DNA among its rows. The sample table lists 60,000 to 70,000 distinct CDR3 sequences, less than 20% of them with a count of one. The biggest ten clones account for under 1.5% of the sample. The sample taken for sequencing was naive CD8+ T cells from blood, with Jurkat cell RNA spiked in. The cell subset or site label for this specimen denotes: FACS-sorted CD8+CD4-CCR7+CD45RA+ naive T cells. The receptors derive from a human donor in good health. Some libraries in this study had Jurkat cell RNA spiked in.

This clonotype has only a few counts. The chain links TRBV7-6 to TRBJ2-1; no definite D call. V lost 1 base, J lost 2 bases, and 9 bases lay in between. This CDR3 has 15 amino acids. CDR1 SGHVS and CDR2 FNYEAQ come from the germline V gene. CDR3 DNA sequence: TGTGCCAGCAGCTTAGGTGGAGTCCCCTACAATGAGCAGTTCTTC. Translation: CASSLGGVPYNEQFF.

Worth noting for this clonotype: Because the CDR3 is missing its conserved closing phenylalanine or tryptophan, this is likely a read error. V is TRBV7-9 and J is TRBJ2-4, with 9 bases identical to TRBD2. Germline V CDR1 and CDR2: SEHNR, FQNEAQ (reference sequence). This CDR3 contains 18 residues. J gave up 6 bases and V 5 bases, and 17 bases lay outside the gene matches. CDR3 nucleotides: TGTGCCAGCAGCACGCCGGGATTAGCGGGAGATGTCAGAAACATTCAGTACTCC. Translating gives CASSTPGLAGDVRNIQYS.

This clonotype came up many times. The chain recombines TRBV6-1 with TRBJ2-7, with D uncertain. The length of the CDR3 is 16 residues. V gave up 4 bases and J gave up 3 bases, with 19 bases separating them. Germline CDR1 is MNHNS and CDR2 is SASEGT. The CDR3 loop is CASSGLTQPAFYEQYF. CDR3 sequence (DNA): TGTGCCAGCAGTGGCCTGACTCAACCCGCCTTCTACGAGCAGTACTTC.

Concerning this clonotype itself: This CDR3 fails to terminate in the conserved phenylalanine or tryptophan, so it likely reflects a read error. The V call is TRBV9, the J call TRBJ2-4; 7 bases agree with TRBD2. The V gene's germline CDR1 is SGDLS and CDR2 YYNGEE. With V trimmed by 4 bases and J by 6 bases, 13 bases remained unmatched. CDR3 length equals 16 residues. CDR3 bases: TGTGCCAGCAGCCTAGGACTAGTGGGACCTGGAAACATTCAGTACCTC. This codes for CASSLGLVGPGNIQYL.

In its sample, this clonotype was seen many times. The chain couples TRBV4-1 to TRBJ1-2; D gene ambiguous. The ends were cut back, 2 bases at V and 3 bases at J, with 10 bases in the middle. The CDR3 length is 14 residues. The V gene's germline CDR1 is MGHRA and CDR2 YSYEKL. Here the CDR3 DNA reads TGCGCCAGCAGCCAATCCGGTAATTACTATGGCTACACCTTC. Its translation is CASSQSGNYYGYTF.

This clonotype appeared many times. The chain couples TRBV27 to TRBJ2-7; D may be TRBD2 (6 bases). The CDR3 totals 16 residues. Germline V gene lookup returns CDR1 MNHEY and CDR2 SMNVEV (reference sequence). Trimming cost V 4 bases and J 5 bases, with 21 bases left between them. CDR3 region: CASSSHPLRSGNEQYF. CDR3 in DNA: TGTGCCAGCAGTTCCCACCCCCTCCGTAGCGGCAACGAGCAGTACTTC.

This clonotype appeared many times. The chain couples TRBV30 to TRBJ1-1, with D maybe TRBD1 (5 bases). CDR3 length: 14 residues. Per germline, CDR1 GTSNPN and CDR2 SVGIG (reference sequence). V gave up 2 bases and J gave up 3 bases, with 13 bases separating them. The CDR3 DNA reads TGTGCCTGGAGTAGCCTTCGCAGGGACACTGAAGCTTTCTTT. It translates to CAWSSLRRDTEAFF.

As concerns this clonotype: An end of the junction differs from the germline gene, which may be a read error. CDR3 sequence (DNA): TGTGCCAGCGGCGGTTCAACCAAACCCACAGATACGCGGTATTTT. Protein sequence: CASGGSTKPTDTRYF. The V call is TRBV7-9, the J call TRBJ2-3; D uncertain. The germline gives CDR1 SEHNR, CDR2 FQNEAQ (reference sequence). CDR3 length: 15 residues.

This clonotype occurred many times. The rearrangement joins TRBV19 to TRBJ2-3; D is ambiguous. V gave up 3 bases and J gave up 2 bases, with 12 bases separating them. Per the germline V gene, CDR1 is LNHDA and CDR2 is SQIVND (reference sequence). The CDR3 contains 15 residues. CDR3 DNA: TGTGCCAGTAGTATCTTCCATGGAACCACAGATACGCAGTATTTT. This translates into CASSIFHGTTDTQYF.

This clonotype was found many times. The chain joins TRBV4-3 to TRBJ2-7, with TRBD2 matching 13 bases. Trimming at V came to 1 base and at J to 6 bases, leaving 0 bases not matched to a gene. This CDR3 is built from 14 residues. The germline V gene encodes CDR1 LGHNA and CDR2 YSLEER. CDR3 amino acids: CASSQGLAGGEQYF. CDR3 sequence (DNA): TGCGCCAGCAGCCAAGGACTAGCGGGAGGCGAGCAGTACTTC.

A word on this clonotype: A much larger clone lies a single base off, so this may be a read error. The chain recombines TRBV11-2 with TRBJ1-6; 10 bases line up with TRBD1. Germline V gene data show CDR1 as SGHAT and CDR2 as FQNNGV. This CDR3 spans 16 amino acids. CDR3 sequence reads: CASSHGQGEYSSPLHF. CDR3 sequence (DNA): TGTGCCAGCAGCCACGGACAGGGGGAATATAGTTCACCCCTCCACTTT.

Comments on this clonotype: One base away lies a much larger clone, so this may be a sequencing read error. The final CDR3 position lacks the conserved phenylalanine or tryptophan, pointing to a likely read error. The gene calls are TRBV27 and TRBJ2-3, with D perhaps TRBD1 (5 bases). This CDR3 has 14 residues. The germline gives CDR1 MNHEY, CDR2 SMNVEV (reference sequence). V was cut by 5 bases and J by 3 bases, with 12 bases left in between. CDR3: CASSPDRGTDTQYL. The CDR3 DNA reads TGTGCCAGCAGTCCTGACAGAGGAACAGATACGCAGTATCTT.

As regards this clonotype: A read error is possible here, since a much larger clone lies one base away. The chain has TRBV20-1 and TRBJ2-7, with 11 bases fitting TRBD2. In germline, CDR1 is DFQATT, CDR2 SNEGSKA (reference sequence). The CDR3 runs to 14 residues. V shed 4 bases and J 3 bases; nucleotides not matched to a gene: 5. CDR3 coding DNA: TGCAGTGCTACGGGGACTAGCGGATTCTACGAGCAGTACTTC. This sequence encodes CSATGTSGFYEQYF.

This clonotype was observed many times. The rearrangement uses TRBV24-1 and TRBJ2-7; the D gene could be TRBD1 or TRBD2 (5 bases each). In germline, CDR1 is KGHDR, CDR2 SFDVKD. V gave up 5 bases and J gave up 6 bases, with 10 bases separating them. This CDR3 spans 12 amino acids. DNA for the CDR3: TGTGCCACCAGTGGTGGGGGTTCCGAGCAGTACTTC. Protein product: CATSGGGSEQYF.

This clonotype was detected only once. A much larger clone sits a single nucleotide away, making a read error possible. CDR3 in amino acids: CASSPVNAEAFF. The CDR3 DNA is TGTGCCAGCAGCCCCGTTAACGCTGAAGCTTTCTTT. The chain employs TRBV7-9 and TRBJ1-1; D call uncertain. From germline, CDR1 is SEHNR and CDR2 FQNEAQ (reference sequence). This CDR3 has 12 amino acids. Trimming pared 5 bases from V and 6 bases from J, leaving 10 bases between.

This clonotype appeared many times. This chain joins TRBV12-3 or TRBV12-4 and TRBJ2-3, with D uncertain. Trimming took 3 bases from V and 7 from J, leaving 14 bases between them. The CDR3 contains 14 residues. The CDR3 DNA follows: TGTGCCAGCAGTTTTGGACCACACCGTCATACGCAGTATTTT. This codes for CASSFGPHRHTQYF.

This clonotype was recorded many times. The chain is built from TRBV20-1 and TRBJ2-7; 9 positions match TRBD1. This CDR3 is 16 amino acids long. Germline lookup yields CDR1 DFQATT and CDR2 SNEGSKA (reference sequence). V trimming: 5 bases; J trimming: 2 bases; junction bases outside the gene matches: 13. The CDR3 nucleotides read TGCAGTGCTCTGATACCCCGGACAGGGGTTACCTACGAGCAGTACTTC. It is translated as CSALIPRTGVTYEQYF.

This clonotype was detected a few times. The chain's CDR3 is CASSLARRGPSPEQYF. The CDR3 coding sequence is TGTGCCAGCAGCTTAGCCCGGAGGGGGCCCTCCCCCGAGCAGTACTTC. The rearrangement links TRBV7-8 to TRBJ2-7, with a weak D call TRBD1 (7 bases). Germline loops: CDR1 SGHVS, CDR2 FQNEAQ. The germline V and J ends were trimmed by 0 bases and 6 bases, with 18 bases remaining between them. The CDR3 runs to 16 residues. The complete variable domain, with remaining parts taken from reference TRBV7-8 and TRBJ2-7, reads GAGVSQSPRYKVAKRGQDVALRCDPISGHVSLFWYQQALGQGPEFLTYFQNEAQLDKSGLPSDRFFAERPEGSVSTLKIQRTQQEDSAVYLCASSLARRGPSPEQYFGPGTRLTVT.

This clonotype was counted at least ten times. J is TRBJ2-5 and V is TRBV11-3, with D perhaps TRBD1 or TRBD2 (5 bases each). The CDR3 spans 13 residues. From germline, CDR1 is SGHNT and CDR2 YENEEA. Trimming shortened V by 6 bases and J by 0 bases, and 8 bases separated the two germline ends. CDR3 sequence reads: CASRGTYQETQYF. In DNA form, the CDR3 reads TGTGCCAGCAGAGGGACGTACCAAGAGACCCAGTACTTC.

The sample holds many counts of this clonotype. The chain uses TRBV7-8 and TRBJ2-3, with TRBD2 identical over 7 bases. Germline V CDR1 and CDR2: SGHVS, FQNEAQ. The length of the CDR3 is 17 residues. Germline trimming cut 1 base from V and 4 bases from J; bases unmatched to any gene: 11. CDR3 protein: CASSLGRAGAPPDTQYF. CDR3 sequence (DNA): TGTGCCAGCAGCTTAGGTAGGGCGGGAGCCCCACCAGATACGCAGTATTTT.

This clonotype was observed once. The V and J genes are TRBV7-9 and TRBJ2-2; D remains ambiguous. The germline V and J ends were trimmed by 5 bases and 4 bases, with 5 bases remaining between them. Germline V gene sequence: CDR1 SEHNR, CDR2 FQNEAQ (reference sequence). The CDR3 covers 12 residues. CDR3 region: CASSPVTGELFF. Here the CDR3 DNA reads TGTGCCAGCAGCCCCGTCACCGGGGAGCTGTTTTTT.

V usage is TRBV12-3 or TRBV12-4 and J usage is TRBJ1-5; no reliable D call. Trimming cost V 6 bases and J 3 bases, with 12 bases left between them. The CDR3 contains 14 residues. CDR3 coding DNA: TGTGCCAGCAGACACAAAGATAACAATCAGCCCCAGCATTTT. It codes for CASRHKDNNQPQHF.

This clonotype was detected ten times or more. The chain recombines TRBV10-3 with TRBJ1-3; D is uncertain. Trimming removed 11 bases at V and 0 bases at J, with 14 bases between. The CDR3 has 14 residues. Germline CDR1 reads ENHRY; CDR2 reads SYGVKD. CDR3 in amino acids: CASGPQSSGNTIYF. CDR3 bases: TGTGCCTCAGGCCCACAGAGCTCTGGAAACACCATATATTTT.

The chain links TRBV6-2 or TRBV6-3 to TRBJ2-7; 7 bases match TRBD2. In germline, CDR1 is MNHEY, CDR2 SVGEGT. After removal of 7 bases from V and 1 base from J, the junction contained 7 bases not matched to a gene. The CDR3 has 14 residues. CDR3 in DNA: TGTGCCAGCACTTTGCGGGAGAGGTCCTACGAGCAGTACTTC. Translation: CASTLRERSYEQYF.

This clonotype was seen more than once but under ten times. The J gene is TRBJ2-1, the V gene TRBV15; possibly TRBD1 or TRBD2 for D (6 bases each). V lost 1 base and J lost 9, with 16 bases in between. The length of the CDR3 is 15 residues. The germline gives CDR1 LNHNV, CDR2 YYDKDF (reference sequence). The CDR3 protein is CATSRAVEGGFEQFF. The CDR3 DNA reads TGTGCCACCAGCAGAGCTGTGGAAGGGGGGTTTGAGCAGTTCTTC.

This clonotype has at least ten counts. This rearrangement joins TRBV19 to TRBJ2-1, with 7 bases that match TRBD2. CDR1 and CDR2 (germline): LNHDA, SQIVND (reference sequence). CDR3 length: 16 amino acids. The junction had 19 bases not matched to a gene; V was cut back by 8 bases and J by 9 bases. For the CDR3, the DNA is TGTGCCAGTTCCACTACACCGGGACTACCTGTTTTTGAGCAGTTCTTC. Its protein product is CASSTTPGLPVFEQFF. The full variable domain, rest sourced from reference TRBV19 and TRBJ2-1, is DGGITQSPKYLFRKEGQNVTLSCEQNLNHDAMYWYRQDPGQGLRLIYYSQIVNDFQKGDIAEGYSVSREKKESFPLTVTSAQKNPTAFYLCASSTTPGLPVFEQFFGPGTRLTVL.

The chain uses TRBV27 and TRBJ2-1; 8 positions agree with TRBD2. In germline, CDR1 is MNHEY, CDR2 SMNVEV (reference sequence). This CDR3 is built from 16 residues. The V gene end was trimmed by 7 bases and the J gene end by 4 bases; junction bases not matched to a gene: 12. The CDR3, as DNA: TGTGCCAGCACCAAAGGGGTACTAGCGGCTTACAATGAGCAGTTCTTC. This encodes CASTKGVLAAYNEQFF.

This clonotype has a count of ten or more. V gene TRBV7-9 combines with J gene TRBJ1-4, with D unresolved. This CDR3 is 11 amino acids long. The V end lost 5 bases, the J end lost 8 bases, and 6 bases lay between the germline ends. Germline V gene data show CDR1 as SEHNR and CDR2 as FQNEAQ (reference sequence). In DNA, the CDR3 is TGTGCCAGCAGCCCGGTCGAAAAACTGTTTTTT. This codes for CASSPVEKLFF.

This clonotype was counted ten times or more. The rearrangement uses TRBV10-3 and TRBJ2-2; D remains unclear. The CDR3 totals 11 residues. Trimming removed 7 bases at V and 7 bases at J, with 7 bases between. Germline V CDR1 and CDR2: ENHRY, SYGVKD. This CDR3 reads CAITPGGELFF. The CDR3 DNA reads TGTGCCATCACCCCCGGCGGGGAGCTGTTTTTT.

This clonotype occurred many times. This chain connects TRBV4-1 to TRBJ2-7; D is tentatively TRBD1 or TRBD2 (5 bases each). CDR1 and CDR2 (germline): MGHRA, YSYEKL. The V end was cut by 2 bases, the J end by 2 bases, with 16 bases between. The CDR3 sequence is 16 residues long. For the CDR3, the DNA is TGCGCCAGCAGCCAATTCGTCTCCCCGGGACCCTACGAGCAGTACTTC. It specifies CASSQFVSPGPYEQYF.